A selection of T cell receptor delta chains follows, all from one sample in a study of gamma-delta chains in newborns, infants, children. TCRdb reanalysed the reads with CATT. Of some 4,000 delta-chain clones in the sample, roughly 40% were seen once. Sample: blood, taken at week 6. Receptors were obtained from a child who was a newborn, infant or young child, either healthy, febrile or measles-vaccinated (not recorded which). Both conserved end residues are part of each CDR3. A D gene is named only where the DNA matches it firmly. Size is omitted from some rows. Given values are once, few, many or a class for expanded clones.

clone size	J gene	V gene	D gene	CDR3 protein	CDR3 DNA
few	TRDJ1	TRDV1	TRDD3	CALGERPIWGIRHDDKLIF	TGTGCTCTTGGGGAACGGCCAATCTGGGGGATAAGACATGACGATAAACTCATCTTT
large	TRDJ3	TRDV2	.	CACDTWDTRQMFF	TGTGCCTGTGACACCTGGGACACCCGACAGATGTTTTTC
.	TRDJ1	TRDV2	TRDD3	CACDTGEWGIPGTDKLIF	TGTGCCTGTGACACCGGGGAGTGGGGGATACCGGGCACCGATAAACTCATCTTT
.	TRDJ1	TRDV3	TRDD3	CASGEFTVLGHGADKLIF	TGTGCCTCTGGCGAATTTACCGTACTGGGGCACGGGGCCGATAAACTCATCTTT
.	TRDJ1	TRDV3	TRDD3	CAFCAGHPTRSGGYFDKLIF	TGTGCCTTTTGTGCTGGCCATCCTACGCGGAGTGGGGGATACTTCGATAAACTCATCTTT
.	TRDJ1	TRDV1	.	CALGELYPHPSYRVNSWGIGPDKLIF	TGTGCTCTTGGGGAACTATACCCCCACCCTTCCTACCGCGTCAATAGTTGGGGGATAGGTCCCGATAAACTCATCTTT
.	TRDJ1	TRDV2	TRDD3	CACDDILGDRLTDKLIF	TGTGCCTGCGACGATATACTGGGGGACCGACTCACCGATAAACTCATCTTT
.	TRDJ1	TRDV1	TRDD3	CALGGPYWGGVVKLIF	TGTGCTCTTGGGGGCCCCTACTGGGGCGGGGTCGTTAAACTCATCTTT
medium-sized	TRDJ3	TRDV2	.	CACDTWGSSSWDTRQMFF	TGTGCCTGTGACACCTGGGGATCGAGCTCCTGGGACACCCGACAGATGTTTTTC
few	TRDJ1	TRDV3	.	CAFRAVLPDPYTDKLIF	TGTGCCTTTCGCGCGGTCCTGCCCGACCCGTACACCGATAAACTCATCTTT
.	TRDJ1	TRDV2	.	CACDPVSGGRKSYSDKLIF	TGTGCCTGTGACCCGGTTTCGGGTGGGAGAAAGAGTTATTCCGATAAACTCATCTTT
.	TRDJ1	TRDV1	TRDD2	CALGEPSYKRDTSTDKLIF	TGTGCGCTTGGGGAACCTTCCTACAAGAGGGATACCTCCACCGATAAACTCATCTTT
large	TRDJ1	TRDV2	TRDD3	CACWQLLGEYTDKLIF	TGTGCCTGTTGGCAATTACTGGGGGAGTACACCGATAAACTCATCTTT
.	TRDJ1	TRDV1	TRDD3	CALGELRGYAAGDTDKLIF	TGTGCTCTTGGGGAACTAAGGGGATACGCGGCGGGGGACACCGATAAACTCATCTTT
.	TRDJ1	TRDV2	.	CACDTVGTYTDKLIF	TGTGCCTGTGACACCGTGGGTACCTACACCGATAAACTCATCTTT
.	TRDJ1	TRDV1	.	CALGEVCPPTPWGLIF	TGTGCTCTTGGGGAAGTGTGCCCCCCGACACCCTGGGGACTCATCTTT
few	TRDJ1	TRDV1	.	CALGEKKSRGADKLIF	TGTGCTCTTGGGGAAAAGAAATCTCGGGGGGCCGATAAACTCATCTTT
once	TRDJ1	TRAV29/DV5	.	CSVLLCSQRGGSPTDKLIF	.
.	TRDJ1	TRDV1	.	CALGDAVPPRRYATDKLIF	TGTGCTCTTGGGGATGCTGTCCCTCCACGGAGGTACGCGACCGATAAACTCATTTTT
.	TRDJ1	TRDV2	TRDD3	CACDPVGPRPAAGDVLGVNTDKLIF	TGTGCCTGTGACCCAGTCGGACCCCGCCCAGCCGCTGGAGATGTACTGGGGGTTAACACCGATAAACTCATCTTT
.	TRDJ2	TRDV2	TRDD3	CACDTVLGDLALTAQLFF	TGTGCCTGTGACACCGTACTGGGGGACCTTGCTTTGACAGCACAACTCTTCTTT
.	TRDJ1	TRDV2	.	CACDSAAPKFVYTDKLIF	TGTGCCTGTGACTCAGCGGCCCCTAAATTCGTGTACACCGATAAACTCATCTTT